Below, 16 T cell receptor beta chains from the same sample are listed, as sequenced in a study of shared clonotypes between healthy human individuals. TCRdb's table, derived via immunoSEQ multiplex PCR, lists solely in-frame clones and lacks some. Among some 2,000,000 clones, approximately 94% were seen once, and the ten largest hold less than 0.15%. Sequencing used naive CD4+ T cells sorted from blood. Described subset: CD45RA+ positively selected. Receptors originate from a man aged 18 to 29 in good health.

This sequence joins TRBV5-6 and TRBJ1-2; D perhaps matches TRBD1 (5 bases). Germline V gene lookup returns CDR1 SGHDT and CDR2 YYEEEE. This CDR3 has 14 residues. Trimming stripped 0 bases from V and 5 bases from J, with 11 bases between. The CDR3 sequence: CASSLESGMYGYTF. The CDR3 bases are TGTGCCAGCAGCTTGGAGTCAGGGATGTATGGCTACACCTTC.

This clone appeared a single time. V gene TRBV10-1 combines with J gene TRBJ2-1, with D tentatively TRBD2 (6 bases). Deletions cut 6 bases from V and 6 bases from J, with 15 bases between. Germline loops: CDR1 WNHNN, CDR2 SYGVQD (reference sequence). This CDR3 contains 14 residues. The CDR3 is CASSPAGMANEQFF. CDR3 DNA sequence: TGCGCCAGCAGCCCCGCGGGGATGGCCAATGAGCAGTTCTTC.

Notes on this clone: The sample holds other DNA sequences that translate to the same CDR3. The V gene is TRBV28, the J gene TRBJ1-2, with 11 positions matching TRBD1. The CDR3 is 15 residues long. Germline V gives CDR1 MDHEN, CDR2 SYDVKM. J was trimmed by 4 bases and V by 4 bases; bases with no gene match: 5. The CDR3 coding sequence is TGTGCCAGCAGTTCTCCGGGGACAGGGGGCTATGGCTACACCTTC. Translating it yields CASSSPGTGGYGYTF.

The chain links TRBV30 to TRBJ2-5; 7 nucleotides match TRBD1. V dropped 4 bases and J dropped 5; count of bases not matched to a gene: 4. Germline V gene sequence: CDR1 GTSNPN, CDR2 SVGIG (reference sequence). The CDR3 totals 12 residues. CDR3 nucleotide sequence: TGTGCCTGGAAAGGGGGCAGGGAGACCCAGTACTTC. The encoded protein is CAWKGGRETQYF.

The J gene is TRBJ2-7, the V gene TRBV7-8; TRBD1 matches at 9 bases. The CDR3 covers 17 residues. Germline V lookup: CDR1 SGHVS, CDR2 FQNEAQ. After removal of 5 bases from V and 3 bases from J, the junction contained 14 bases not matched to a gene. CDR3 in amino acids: CASSRRIPGQGDYEQYF. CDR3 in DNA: TGTGCCAGCAGCCGAAGAATACCGGGACAGGGAGACTACGAGCAGTACTTC.

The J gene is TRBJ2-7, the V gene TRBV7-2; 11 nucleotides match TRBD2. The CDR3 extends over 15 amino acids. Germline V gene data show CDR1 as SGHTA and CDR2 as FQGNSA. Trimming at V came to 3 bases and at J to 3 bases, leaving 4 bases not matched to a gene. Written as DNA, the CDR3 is TGTGCCAGCAGCTTTGCGCTAGCGGGGGGCTACGAGCAGTACTTC. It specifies CASSFALAGGYEQYF.

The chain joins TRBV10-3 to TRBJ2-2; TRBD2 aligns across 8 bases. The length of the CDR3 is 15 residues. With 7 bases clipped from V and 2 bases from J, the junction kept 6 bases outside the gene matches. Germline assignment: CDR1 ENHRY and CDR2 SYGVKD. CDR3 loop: CAIMASGQNTGELFF. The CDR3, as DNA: TGTGCCATCATGGCTAGCGGGCAAAACACCGGGGAGCTGTTTTTT.

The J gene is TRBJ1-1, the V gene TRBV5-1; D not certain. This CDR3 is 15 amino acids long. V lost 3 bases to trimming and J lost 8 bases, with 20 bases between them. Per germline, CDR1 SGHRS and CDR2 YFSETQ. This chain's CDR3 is CASSWSGMAESEAFF. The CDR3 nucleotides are TGCGCCAGCAGCTGGTCGGGTATGGCCGAGAGCGAAGCTTTCTTT. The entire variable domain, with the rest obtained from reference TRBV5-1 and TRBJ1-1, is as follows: KAGVTQTPRYLIKTRGQQVTLSCSPISGHRSVSWYQQTPGQGLQFLFEYFSETQRNKGNFPGRFSGRQFSNSRSEMNVSTLELGDSALYLCASSWSGMAESEAFFGQGTRLTVV.

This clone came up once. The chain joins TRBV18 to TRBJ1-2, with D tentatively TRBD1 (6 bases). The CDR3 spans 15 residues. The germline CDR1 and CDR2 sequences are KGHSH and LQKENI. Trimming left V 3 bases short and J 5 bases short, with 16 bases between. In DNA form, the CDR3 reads TGTGCCAGCTCACCGGGGGCGTGGGTTCTTTATGGCTACACCTTC. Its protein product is CASSPGAWVLYGYTF.

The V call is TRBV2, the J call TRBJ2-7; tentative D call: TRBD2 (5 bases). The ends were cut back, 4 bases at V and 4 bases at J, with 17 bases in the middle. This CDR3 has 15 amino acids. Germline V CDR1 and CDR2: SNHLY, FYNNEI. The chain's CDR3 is CASSVRTVLVYEQYF. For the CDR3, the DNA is TGTGCCAGCAGTGTCCGGACTGTCTTGGTTTACGAGCAGTACTTC.

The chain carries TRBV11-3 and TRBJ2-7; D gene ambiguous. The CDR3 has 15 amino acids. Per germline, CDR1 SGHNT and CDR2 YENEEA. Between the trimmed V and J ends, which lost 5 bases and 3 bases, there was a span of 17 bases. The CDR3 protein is CASSPNRGNSYEQYF. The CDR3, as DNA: TGTGCCAGCAGCCCAAACAGAGGCAATAGCTACGAGCAGTACTTC.

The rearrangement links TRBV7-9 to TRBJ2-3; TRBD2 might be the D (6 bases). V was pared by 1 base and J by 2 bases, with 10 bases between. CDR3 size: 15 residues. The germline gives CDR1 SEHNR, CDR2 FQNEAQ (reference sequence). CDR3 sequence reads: CASSLEGLPTDTQYF. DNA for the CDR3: TGTGCCAGCAGCTTAGAGGGACTGCCCACAGATACGCAGTATTTT.

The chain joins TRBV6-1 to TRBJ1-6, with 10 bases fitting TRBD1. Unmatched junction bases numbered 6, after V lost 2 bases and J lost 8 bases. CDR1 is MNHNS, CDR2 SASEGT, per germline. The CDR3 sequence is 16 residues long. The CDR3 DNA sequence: TGTGCCAGCAGTGAAAGCGTTGGGACAGGGGATTCACCCCTCCACTTT. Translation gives CASSESVGTGDSPLHF.

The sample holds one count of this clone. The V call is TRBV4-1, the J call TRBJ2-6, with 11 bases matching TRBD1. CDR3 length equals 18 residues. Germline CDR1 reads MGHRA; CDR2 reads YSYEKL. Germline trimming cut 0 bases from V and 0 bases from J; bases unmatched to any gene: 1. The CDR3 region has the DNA TGCGCCAGCAGCCAAGAGGGGACAGGGGGCTCTGGGGCCAACGTCCTGACTTTC. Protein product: CASSQEGTGGSGANVLTF.

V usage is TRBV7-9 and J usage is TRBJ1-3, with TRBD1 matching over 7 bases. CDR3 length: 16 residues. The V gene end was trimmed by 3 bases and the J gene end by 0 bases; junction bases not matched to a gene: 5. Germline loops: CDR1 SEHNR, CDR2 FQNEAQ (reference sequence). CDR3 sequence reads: CASSFRDSYSGNTIYF. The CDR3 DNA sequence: TGTGCCAGCAGCTTCCGGGACAGCTACTCTGGAAACACCATATATTTT.

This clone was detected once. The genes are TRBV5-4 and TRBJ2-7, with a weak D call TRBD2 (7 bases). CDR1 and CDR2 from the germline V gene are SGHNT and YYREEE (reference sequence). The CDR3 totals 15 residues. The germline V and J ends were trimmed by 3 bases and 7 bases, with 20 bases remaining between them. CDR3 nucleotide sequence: TGTGCCAGCAGCTCGGTAGAGGGGGGGTCCGGTGAGCAGTACTTC. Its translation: CASSSVEGGSGEQYF.